A selection of T cell receptor beta chains follows, all from one sample in a study of shared clonotypes between healthy human individuals. Produced via immunoSEQ multiplex PCR; TCRdb's table is partial and in-frame only. The repertoire includes 900,000 to 1,200,000 clones, about 84% of them detected once, and 0.55% to 0.7% sits in the top ten. Source material: memory CD4+ T cells from PBMCs. All receptors derive from a man aged 18 to 29 in good health. Some clones in this sample may be carry-over from other donors' samples. Both conserved end residues are part of each CDR3.

v_call: TRBV28
cdr3_aa: CASRVFSNQPQHF

v_call: TRBV6-1
cdr3_aa: CASISGGLGNEQFF

v_call: TRBV19
cdr3_aa: CASSVSTGYSGYTF

v_call: TRBV30
cdr3_aa: CAWSVVASGRGWQFF

v_call: TRBV5-1
cdr3_aa: CASSLFRGLRTGELFF

v_call: TRBV25-1
cdr3_aa: CASTEGGRGLSYNSPLHF

v_call: TRBV5-5
cdr3_aa: CASSSLVIGEQFF

v_call: TRBV7-9
cdr3_aa: CASSLFDEQYF

v_call: TRBV11-2
cdr3_aa: CASSTGLAGSYEQYF

v_call: TRBV18
cdr3_aa: CASSYDREPSFF

v_call: TRBV29-1
cdr3_aa: CSVDPGLAVNEQFF

v_call: TRBV7-2
cdr3_aa: CASSLMASGNTIYF

v_call: TRBV7-3
cdr3_aa: CASSLNRGRDETQYF

v_call: TRBV18
cdr3_aa: CASSPTRKGKNTEAFF

v_call: TRBV28
cdr3_aa: CASSLKDVRLSTGGRYGYTF

v_call: TRBV18
cdr3_aa: CASSPRLAGGQETQYF

v_call: TRBV29-1
cdr3_aa: CSAPSQGATDTQYF

v_call: TRBV11-2
cdr3_aa: CASSQGAGEPYEQYF

v_call: TRBV11-2
cdr3_aa: CASSLFSSGNTGELFF

v_call: TRBV30
cdr3_aa: CAYRALAGTEAFF

v_call: TRBV30
cdr3_aa: CAWSVVGGSNQPQHF

v_call: TRBV18
cdr3_aa: CASSQRAGSTDTQYF

v_call: TRBV6-1
cdr3_aa: CASSEASRHNEQFF

v_call: TRBV5-4
cdr3_aa: CATRFLQETQYF

v_call: TRBV11-2
cdr3_aa: CASSRLTGITDTQYF

v_call: TRBV7-2
cdr3_aa: CASSLLGGGVDTQYF

v_call: TRBV6-1
cdr3_aa: CASNETPKETQYF

v_call: TRBV7-2
cdr3_aa: CASSHTGGDQPQHF

v_call: TRBV6-1
cdr3_aa: CASSEGGAGGTEAFF

v_call: TRBV5-1
cdr3_aa: CASSLARPNTEAFF

v_call: TRBV4-1
cdr3_aa: CASSQDGAQNIQYF

v_call: TRBV7-2
cdr3_aa: CASSLEGLAGGSLYEQYF

v_call: TRBV19
cdr3_aa: CASSLRGNQPQHF

v_call: TRBV6-6
cdr3_aa: CASSPNTRRGEQYF

v_call: TRBV28
cdr3_aa: CASSPYYQTGGEQYF

v_call: TRBV7-4
cdr3_aa: CASSSPREEGGELFF

v_call: TRBV7-9
cdr3_aa: CASSLGGLGWMNTEAFF

v_call: TRBV27
cdr3_aa: CASSLGGAAGGIQYF

v_call: TRBV14
cdr3_aa: CASSPTGLAGNTIYF

v_call: TRBV6-1
cdr3_aa: CASSEGIGGGAYEQYF

v_call: TRBV25-1
cdr3_aa: CASSSRTGVETQYF

v_call: TRBV9
cdr3_aa: CASSPTWGRDFTQQYF

v_call: TRBV1
cdr3_aa: CTSSQATGGIEDTQYF

v_call: TRBV7-2
cdr3_aa: CASSLGSAGETQYF

v_call: TRBV4-3
cdr3_aa: CASSQDLTSGYGTGELFF

v_call: TRBV4-2
cdr3_aa: CASSYQPGTATRTEAFF

v_call: TRBV2
cdr3_aa: CASSEETGETEAFF

v_call: TRBV2
cdr3_aa: CATSQGPRNTIYF

v_call: TRBV30
cdr3_aa: CAWSWTASGNTIYF

v_call: TRBV6-6
cdr3_aa: CASRPDGGGHEQYF